The TCR beta chain under discussion was sequenced for a study of cytomegalovirus exposure and HLA in healthy donors. Study results and limitations: Presence/absence results assume similar sequencing depth per donor, which may not hold.

Vbeta (60) and Jbeta (13) primers were used in the PCR. The assay was immunoSEQ multiplex PCR, and TCRdb's table has in-frame clones only and misses some. The sample records about 180,000 clones, 70% to 85% being singletons. In this sample, this clone turned up a few times. The target antigen is unknown. CDR1 LGHNA and CDR2 YNFKEQ come from the germline V gene. The CDR3 consists of 13 residues. Trimming took off 6 bases at V and 7 bases at J, with 16 bases between the two ends. This receptor was obtained from a man in his late teens or twenties in good health and CMV-seronegative. V usage is TRBV4-2 and J usage is TRBJ2-7, with a tentative D call TRBD1 (6 bases). Input material: PBMCs. The CDR3 DNA is TGTGCCAGCAGGTCAGGGGCCTCTTGTGAGCAGTACTTC. This encodes CASRSGASCEQYF.